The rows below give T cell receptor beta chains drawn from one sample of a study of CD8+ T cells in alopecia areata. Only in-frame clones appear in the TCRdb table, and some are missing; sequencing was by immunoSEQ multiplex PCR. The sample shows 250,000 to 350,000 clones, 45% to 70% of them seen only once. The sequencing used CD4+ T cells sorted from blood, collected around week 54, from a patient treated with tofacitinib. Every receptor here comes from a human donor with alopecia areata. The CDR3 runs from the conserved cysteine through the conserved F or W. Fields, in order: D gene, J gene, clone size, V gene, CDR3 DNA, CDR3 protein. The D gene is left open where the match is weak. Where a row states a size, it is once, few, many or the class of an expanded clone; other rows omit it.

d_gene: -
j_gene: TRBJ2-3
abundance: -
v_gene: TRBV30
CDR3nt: TGTGCCTCCAAGGCTCCCAGTAGCACAGATACGCAGTATTTT
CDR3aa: CASKAPSSTDTQYF

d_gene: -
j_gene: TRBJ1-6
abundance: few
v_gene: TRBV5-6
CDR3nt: TGTGCCAGCACCCTTCGACAGGTCTCACCCCTCCACTTT
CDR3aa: CASTLRQVSPLHF

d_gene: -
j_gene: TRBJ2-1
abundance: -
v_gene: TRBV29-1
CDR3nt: TGCAGCGTTCACGTAGCCTCCTACTATGAGCAGTTCTTC
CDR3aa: CSVHVASYYEQFF

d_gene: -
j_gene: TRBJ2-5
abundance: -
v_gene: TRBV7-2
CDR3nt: TGTGCCAGCAGCTTATCAGGGGCCGAGGAGACCCAGTACTTC
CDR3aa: CASSLSGAEETQYF

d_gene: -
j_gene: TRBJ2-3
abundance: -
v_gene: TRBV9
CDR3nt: TGTGCCAGCAGCCCCAGGGTTAGCACAGATACGCAGTATTTT
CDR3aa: CASSPRVSTDTQYF

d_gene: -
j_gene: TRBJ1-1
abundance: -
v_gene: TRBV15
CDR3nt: TGTGCCACCAGCAATGGTGTTCGGGCGAACACTGAAGCTTTCTTT
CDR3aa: CATSNGVRANTEAFF

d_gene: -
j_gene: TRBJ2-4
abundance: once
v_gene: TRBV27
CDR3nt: TGTGCCAGCAGTTTTCGAGGAAACATTCAGTACTTC
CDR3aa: CASSFRGNIQYF

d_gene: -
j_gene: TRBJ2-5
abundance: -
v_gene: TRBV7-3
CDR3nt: TGTGCCAGCAGCCCGGGGGTGAATTTCCAAGAGACCCAGTACTTC
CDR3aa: CASSPGVNFQETQYF

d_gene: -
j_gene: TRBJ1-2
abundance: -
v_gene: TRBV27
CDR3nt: TGTGCCAGCAGTTTTGCCTATAACTATGGCTACACCTTC
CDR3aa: CASSFAYNYGYTF

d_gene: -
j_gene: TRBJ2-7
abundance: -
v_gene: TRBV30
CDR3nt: TGTGCCTGGAGTGTACGAACGGAGCAGTACTTC
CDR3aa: CAWSVRTEQYF

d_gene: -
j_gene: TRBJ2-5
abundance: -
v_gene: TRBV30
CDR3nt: TGTGCCTGGATCCCCGGGGTGGGACAGACCCAGTACTTC
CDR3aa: CAWIPGVGQTQYF

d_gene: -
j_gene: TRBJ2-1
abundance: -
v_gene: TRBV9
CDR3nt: TGTGCCAGCGCCAAGGCAGGAAGCTACAATGAGCAGTTCTTC
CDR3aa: CASAKAGSYNEQFF

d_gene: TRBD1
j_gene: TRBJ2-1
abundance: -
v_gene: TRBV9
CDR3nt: TGTGCCAGCAGCGTAGAAATTGGGACAGGGGAGCAGTTCTTC
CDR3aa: CASSVEIGTGEQFF

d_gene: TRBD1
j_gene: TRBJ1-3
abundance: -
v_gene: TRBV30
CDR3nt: TGTGCCTGGAGGGAAACAGGGGGCTCTGGAAACACCATATATTTT
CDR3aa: CAWRETGGSGNTIYF

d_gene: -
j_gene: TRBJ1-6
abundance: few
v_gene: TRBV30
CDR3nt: TGTGCCTGGAGTGGGATGACAGCTAATTCACCCCTCCACTTT
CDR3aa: CAWSGMTANSPLHF

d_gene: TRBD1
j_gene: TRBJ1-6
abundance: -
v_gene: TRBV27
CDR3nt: TGTGCCAGCAGTTCCCTGACAGGGGGAAATTCACCCCTCCACTTT
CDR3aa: CASSSLTGGNSPLHF

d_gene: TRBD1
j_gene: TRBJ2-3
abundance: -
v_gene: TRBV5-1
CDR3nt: TGCGCCAGCAGCCCGGACAGGGGCACAGATACGCAGTATTTT
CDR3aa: CASSPDRGTDTQYF

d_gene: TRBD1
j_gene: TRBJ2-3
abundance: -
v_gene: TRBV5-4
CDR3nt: TGTGCCAGCAGCCCCTCCGGGACAGGGGGCGCAGATACGCAGTATTTT
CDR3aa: CASSPSGTGGADTQYF

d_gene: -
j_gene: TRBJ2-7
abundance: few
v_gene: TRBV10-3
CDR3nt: TGTGCCATCAGTACAGGGTACGAGCAGTACTTC
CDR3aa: CAISTGYEQYF

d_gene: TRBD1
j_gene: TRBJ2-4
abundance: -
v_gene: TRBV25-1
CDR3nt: TGTGCCAGCAGTGAATGGGGGGGACAGGGTGCGAACATTCAGTACTTC
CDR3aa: CASSEWGGQGANIQYF

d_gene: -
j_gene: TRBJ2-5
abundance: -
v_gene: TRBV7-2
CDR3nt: TGTGCCAGCAGCTTAGTTCGGGGTAGTGGGTGGGAGACCCAGTACTTC
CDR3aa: CASSLVRGSGWETQYF

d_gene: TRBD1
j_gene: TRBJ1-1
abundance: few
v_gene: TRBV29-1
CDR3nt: TGCAGCGTTGCCAGAGGACACACAGGGGCGCGGGAAGCTTTCTTT
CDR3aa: CSVARGHTGAREAFF

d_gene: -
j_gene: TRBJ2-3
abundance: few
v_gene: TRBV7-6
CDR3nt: TGTGCCAGCAGCCTTTTTCCGGGACACTTCACAGATACGCAGTATTTT
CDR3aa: CASSLFPGHFTDTQYF

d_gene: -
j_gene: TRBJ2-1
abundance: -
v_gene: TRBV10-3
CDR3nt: TGTGCCATCAGTGAGCCAGGGGTCCACAATGAGCAGTTCTTC
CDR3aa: CAISEPGVHNEQFF

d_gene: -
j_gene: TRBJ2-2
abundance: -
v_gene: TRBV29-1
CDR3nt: TGCAGCGTTGAGGGGCGGGGGCTAACCGGGGAGCTGTTTTTT
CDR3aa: CSVEGRGLTGELFF

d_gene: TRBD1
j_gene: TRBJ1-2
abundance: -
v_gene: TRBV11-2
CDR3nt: TGTGCCAGCAGCATAACACAGGGGAATGGCTACACCTTC
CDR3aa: CASSITQGNGYTF

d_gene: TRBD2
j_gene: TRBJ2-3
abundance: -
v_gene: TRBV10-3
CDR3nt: TGTGCCATCACCCATAGCGGGGGGAGCACAGATACGCAGTATTTT
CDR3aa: CAITHSGGSTDTQYF

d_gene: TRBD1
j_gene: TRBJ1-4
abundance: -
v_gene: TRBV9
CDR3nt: TGTGCCAGCAGCGCATTCACAGGGGCTTTGGAAAAACTGTTTTTT
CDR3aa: CASSAFTGALEKLFF

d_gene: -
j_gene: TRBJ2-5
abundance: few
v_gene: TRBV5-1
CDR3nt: TGCGCCAGCAGCTTGACGGAACCGGAGACCCAGTACTTC
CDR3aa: CASSLTEPETQYF

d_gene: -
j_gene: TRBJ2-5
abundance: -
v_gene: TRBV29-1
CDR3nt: TGCAGCGGGGGGGCAGAGACCCAGTACTTC
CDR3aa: CSGGAETQYF

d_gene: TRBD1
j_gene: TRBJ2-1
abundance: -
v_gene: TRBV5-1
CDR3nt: TGCGCCAGCAGCTTGAGGGACAGGGGGCTGGATGAGCAGTTCTTC
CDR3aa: CASSLRDRGLDEQFF

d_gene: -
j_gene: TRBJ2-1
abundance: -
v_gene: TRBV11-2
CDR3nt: TGTGCCAGCAGCCCCCCGAATTCCTACAATGAGCAGTTCTTC
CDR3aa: CASSPPNSYNEQFF

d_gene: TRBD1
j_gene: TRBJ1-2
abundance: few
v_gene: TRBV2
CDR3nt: TGTGCCAGTCTCCTGGACAGGGGGCTCGATGGCTACACCTTC
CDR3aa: CASLLDRGLDGYTF

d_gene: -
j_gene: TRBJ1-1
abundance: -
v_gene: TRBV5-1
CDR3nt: TGCGCCAGCAGCCCCGGGGGCTACACTGAAGCTTTCTTT
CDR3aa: CASSPGGYTEAFF

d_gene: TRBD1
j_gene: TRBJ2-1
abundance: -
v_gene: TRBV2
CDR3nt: TGTGCCAGCTCGGGACAGGGATACAATGAGCAGTTCTTC
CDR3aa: CASSGQGYNEQFF

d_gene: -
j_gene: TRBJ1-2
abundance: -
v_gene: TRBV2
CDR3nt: TGTGCCAGCAGTGATGTTGGGGGCAAATGGGATGGCTACACCTTC
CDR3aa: CASSDVGGKWDGYTF

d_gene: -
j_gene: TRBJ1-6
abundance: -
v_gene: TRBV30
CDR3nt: TGTGCCTGGGGGGATAGGGATTCACCCCTCCACTTT
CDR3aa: CAWGDRDSPLHF

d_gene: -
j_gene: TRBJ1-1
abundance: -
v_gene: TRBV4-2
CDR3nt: TGTGCCAGCAGCCAAGCCTCACGTTACACTGAAGCTTTCTTT
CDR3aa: CASSQASRYTEAFF

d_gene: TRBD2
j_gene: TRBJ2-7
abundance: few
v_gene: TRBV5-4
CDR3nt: TGTGCCAGCAATGTCGCGGGGGAGTTCTACGAGCAGTACTTC
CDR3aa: CASNVAGEFYEQYF

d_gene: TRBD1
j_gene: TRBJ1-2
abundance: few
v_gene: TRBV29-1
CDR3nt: TGCAGCGCCTCCGGACAGGGTGACGGCTACACCTTC
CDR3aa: CSASGQGDGYTF

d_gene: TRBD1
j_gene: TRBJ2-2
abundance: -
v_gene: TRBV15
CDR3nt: TGTGCCACCTCGGGACAGTCATTTGGAACCGGGGAGCTGTTTTTT
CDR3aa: CATSGQSFGTGELFF

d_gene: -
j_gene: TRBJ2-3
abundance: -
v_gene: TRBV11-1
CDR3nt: TGTGCCAGCAGCTTAGCCCTCGCGGGGAATACGCAGTATTTT
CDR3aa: CASSLALAGNTQYF

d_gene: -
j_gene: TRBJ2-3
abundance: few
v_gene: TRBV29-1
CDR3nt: TGCAGCGTTGAAACGAGGGATACGCAGTATTTT
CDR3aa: CSVETRDTQYF

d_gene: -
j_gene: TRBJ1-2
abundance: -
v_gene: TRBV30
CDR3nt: TGTGCCTGGATGAGACAAGCTAACTATGGCTACACCTTC
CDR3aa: CAWMRQANYGYTF

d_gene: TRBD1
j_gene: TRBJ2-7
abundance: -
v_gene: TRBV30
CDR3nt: TGTGCCTGGACACAGGGGGCTTACGAGCAGTACTTC
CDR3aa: CAWTQGAYEQYF

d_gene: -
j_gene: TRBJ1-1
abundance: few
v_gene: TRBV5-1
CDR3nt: TGCGCCAGCAGCTTGGGCCCCCAGGGAGGGGGCACTGAAGCTTTCTTT
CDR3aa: CASSLGPQGGGTEAFF

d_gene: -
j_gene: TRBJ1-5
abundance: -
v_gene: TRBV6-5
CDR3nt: TGTGCCAGCAGAGACAGGCCCGGGCAGCCCCAGCATTTT
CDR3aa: CASRDRPGQPQHF